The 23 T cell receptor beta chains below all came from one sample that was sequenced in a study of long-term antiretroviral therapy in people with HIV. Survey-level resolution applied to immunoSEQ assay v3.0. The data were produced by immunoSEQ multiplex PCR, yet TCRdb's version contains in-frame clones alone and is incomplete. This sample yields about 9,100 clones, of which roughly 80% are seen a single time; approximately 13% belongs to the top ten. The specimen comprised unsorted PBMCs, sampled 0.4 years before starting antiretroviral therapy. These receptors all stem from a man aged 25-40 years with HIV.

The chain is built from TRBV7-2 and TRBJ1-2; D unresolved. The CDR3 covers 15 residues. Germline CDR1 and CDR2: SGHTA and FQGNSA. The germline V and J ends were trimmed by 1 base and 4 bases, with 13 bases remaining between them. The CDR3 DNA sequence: TGTGCCAGCAGCTTAGTGGTCAGCCCGGTCTATGGCTACACCTTC. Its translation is CASSLVVSPVYGYTF. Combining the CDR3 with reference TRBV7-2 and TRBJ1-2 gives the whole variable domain GAGVSQSPSNKVTEKGKDVELRCDPISGHTALYWYRQSLGQGLEFLIYFQGNSAPDKSGLPSDRFSAERTGGSVSTLTIQRTQQEDSAVYLCASSLVVSPVYGYTFGSGTRLTVV.

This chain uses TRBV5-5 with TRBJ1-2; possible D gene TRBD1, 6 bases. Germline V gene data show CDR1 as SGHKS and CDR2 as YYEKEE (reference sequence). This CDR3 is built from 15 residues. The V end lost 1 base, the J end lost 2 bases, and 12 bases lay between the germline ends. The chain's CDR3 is CASSLRGAGNYGYTF. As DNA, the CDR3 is TGTGCCAGCAGCTTGAGGGGGGCCGGAAACTATGGCTACACCTTC.

The CDR3 is CAWSVRGRISGNTIYF. In DNA, the CDR3 is TGTGCCTGGAGTGTACGGGGTCGGATCTCTGGAAACACCATATATTTT. The genes are TRBV30 and TRBJ1-3; D gene unclear. The germline V gene encodes CDR1 GTSNPN and CDR2 SVGIG (reference sequence). The length of the CDR3 is 16 residues. The V end lost 0 bases, the J end lost 0 bases, and 12 bases lay between the germline ends.

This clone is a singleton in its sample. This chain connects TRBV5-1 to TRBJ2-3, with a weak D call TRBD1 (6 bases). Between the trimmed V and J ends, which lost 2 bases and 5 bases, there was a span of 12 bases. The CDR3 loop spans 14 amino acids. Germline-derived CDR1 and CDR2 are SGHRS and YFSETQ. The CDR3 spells CASSLFRQEDTQYF. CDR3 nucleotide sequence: TGCGCCAGCAGCTTATTCCGACAGGAAGATACGCAGTATTTT.

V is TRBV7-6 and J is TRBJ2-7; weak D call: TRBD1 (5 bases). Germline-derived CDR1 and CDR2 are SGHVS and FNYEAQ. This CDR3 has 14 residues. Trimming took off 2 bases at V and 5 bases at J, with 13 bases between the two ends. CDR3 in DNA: TGTGCCAGCAGCTTAAAGGGGCCTCTCGACGAGCAGTACTTC. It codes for CASSLKGPLDEQYF.

The CDR3 is CAWTPVGGYTDTQYF. In DNA form, the CDR3 reads TGTGCCTGGACTCCAGTGGGTGGGTACACAGATACGCAGTATTTT. The chain carries TRBV30 and TRBJ2-3, with D unresolved. The CDR3 runs to 15 residues. The V end lost 4 bases, the J end lost 2 bases, and 16 bases lay between the germline ends. Germline loops: CDR1 GTSNPN, CDR2 SVGIG (reference sequence). Full variable domain (missing parts from reference TRBV30 and TRBJ2-3): SQTIHQWPATLVQPVGSPLSLECTVEGTSNPNLYWYRQAAGRGLQLLFYSVGIGQISSEVPQNLSASRPQDRQFILSSKKLLLSDSGFYLCAWTPVGGYTDTQYFGPGTRLTVL.

For the CDR3, the DNA is TGTGCCAGCAGCCCCCACCTGACAGGGCAAGAGACCCAGTACTTC. Protein sequence: CASSPHLTGQETQYF. V usage is TRBV7-9 and J usage is TRBJ2-5; 7 positions match TRBD1. The CDR3 is made up of 15 amino acids. Germline V gives CDR1 SEHNR, CDR2 FQNEAQ (reference sequence). The J segment lost 2 bases and the V segment lost 5 bases, leaving 8 bases of the junction unmatched.

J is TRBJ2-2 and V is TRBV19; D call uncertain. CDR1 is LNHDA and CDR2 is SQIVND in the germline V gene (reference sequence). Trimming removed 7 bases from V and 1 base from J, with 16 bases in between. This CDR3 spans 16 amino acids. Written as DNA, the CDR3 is TGTGCCAGTAACCCCCGGGCGGAGCGGAACACCGGGGAGCTGTTTTTT. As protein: CASNPRAERNTGELFF.

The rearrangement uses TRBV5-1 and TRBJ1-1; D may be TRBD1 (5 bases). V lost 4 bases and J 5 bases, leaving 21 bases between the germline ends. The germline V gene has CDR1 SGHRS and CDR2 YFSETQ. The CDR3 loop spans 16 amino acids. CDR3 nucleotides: TGCGCCAGCAGCCCTAAGGCCGGGGCCCCCGGGACTGAAGCTTTCTTT. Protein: CASSPKAGAPGTEAFF.

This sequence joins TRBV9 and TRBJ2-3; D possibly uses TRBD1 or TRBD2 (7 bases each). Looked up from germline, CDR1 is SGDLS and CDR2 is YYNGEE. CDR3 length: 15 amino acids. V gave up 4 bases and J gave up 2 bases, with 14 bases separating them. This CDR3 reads CASSQGGTNTDTQYF. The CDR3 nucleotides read TGTGCCAGCAGCCAGGGGGGGACTAACACAGATACGCAGTATTTT. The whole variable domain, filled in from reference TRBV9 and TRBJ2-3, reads DSGVTQTPKHLITATGQRVTLRCSPRSGDLSVYWYQQSLDQGLQFLIQYYNGEERAKGNILERFSAQQFPDLHSELNLSSLELGDSALYFCASSQGGTNTDTQYFGPGTRLTVL.

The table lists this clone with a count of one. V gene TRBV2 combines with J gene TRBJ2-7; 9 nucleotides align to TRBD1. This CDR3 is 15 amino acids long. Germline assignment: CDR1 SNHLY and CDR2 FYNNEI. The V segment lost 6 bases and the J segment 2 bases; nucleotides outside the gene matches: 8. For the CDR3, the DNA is TGTGCCAGCAGCCCCCTCCGGACAGGGGCCTACGAGCAGTACTTC. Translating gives CASSPLRTGAYEQYF.

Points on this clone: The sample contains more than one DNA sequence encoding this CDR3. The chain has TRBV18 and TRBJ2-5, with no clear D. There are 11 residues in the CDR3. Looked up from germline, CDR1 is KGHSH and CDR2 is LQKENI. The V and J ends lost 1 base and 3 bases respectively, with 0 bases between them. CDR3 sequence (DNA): TGTGCCAGCTCACCACAAGAGACCCAGTACTTC. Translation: CASSPQETQYF.

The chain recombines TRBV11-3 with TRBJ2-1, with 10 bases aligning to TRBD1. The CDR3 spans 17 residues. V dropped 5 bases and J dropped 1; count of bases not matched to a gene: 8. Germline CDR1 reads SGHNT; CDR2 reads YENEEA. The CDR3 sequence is CASSEGTGANSYNEQFF. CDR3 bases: TGTGCCAGCAGCGAAGGGACAGGGGCTAATTCCTACAATGAGCAGTTCTTC. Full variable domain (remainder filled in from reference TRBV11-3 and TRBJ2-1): EAGVVQSPRYKIIEKKQPVAFWCNPISGHNTLYWYLQNLGQGPELLIRYENEEAVDDSQLPKDRFSAERLKGVDSTLKIQPAELGDSAVYLCASSEGTGANSYNEQFFGPGTRLTVL.

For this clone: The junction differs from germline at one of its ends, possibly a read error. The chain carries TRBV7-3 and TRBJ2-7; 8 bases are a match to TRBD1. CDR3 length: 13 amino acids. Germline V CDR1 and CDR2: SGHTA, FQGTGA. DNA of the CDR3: TGTGCCAGCAGTTTAATAACAGGGGGCGAGCAGTACTTC. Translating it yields CASSLITGGEQYF.

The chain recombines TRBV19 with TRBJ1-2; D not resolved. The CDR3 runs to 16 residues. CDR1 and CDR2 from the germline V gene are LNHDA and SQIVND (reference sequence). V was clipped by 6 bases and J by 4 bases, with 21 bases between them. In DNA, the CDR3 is TGTGCCAGTAGCGAAAACCTCCTGGGCCGCTTCTATGGCTACACCTTC. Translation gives CASSENLLGRFYGYTF.

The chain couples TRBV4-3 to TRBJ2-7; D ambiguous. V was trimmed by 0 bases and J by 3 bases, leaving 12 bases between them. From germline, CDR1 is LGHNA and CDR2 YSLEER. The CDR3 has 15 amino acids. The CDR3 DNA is TGCGCCAGCAGCCAAGAATGGACCGCGAGCTACGAGCAGTACTTC. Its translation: CASSQEWTASYEQYF.

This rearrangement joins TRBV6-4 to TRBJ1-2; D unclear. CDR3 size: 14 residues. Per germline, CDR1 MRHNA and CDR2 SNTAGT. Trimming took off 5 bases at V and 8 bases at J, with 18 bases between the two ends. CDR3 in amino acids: CASSNGGAVGGYTF. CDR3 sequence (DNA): TGTGCCAGCAGTAATGGCGGCGCGGTAGGGGGCTACACCTTC.

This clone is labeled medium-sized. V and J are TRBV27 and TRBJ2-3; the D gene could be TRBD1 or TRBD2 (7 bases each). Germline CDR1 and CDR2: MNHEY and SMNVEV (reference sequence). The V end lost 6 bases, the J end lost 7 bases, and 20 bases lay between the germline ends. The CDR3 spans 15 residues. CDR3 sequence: CASSATGRGLNTQYF. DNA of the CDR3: TGTGCCAGCAGCGCGACAGGGAGGGGATTAAATACGCAGTATTTT.

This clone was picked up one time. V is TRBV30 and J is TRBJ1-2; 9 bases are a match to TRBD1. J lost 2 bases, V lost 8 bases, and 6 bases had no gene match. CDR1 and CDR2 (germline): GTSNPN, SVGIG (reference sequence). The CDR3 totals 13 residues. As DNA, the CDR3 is TGTGCCGGACGGGACAGGGAGAACTATGGCTACACCTTC. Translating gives CAGRDRENYGYTF.

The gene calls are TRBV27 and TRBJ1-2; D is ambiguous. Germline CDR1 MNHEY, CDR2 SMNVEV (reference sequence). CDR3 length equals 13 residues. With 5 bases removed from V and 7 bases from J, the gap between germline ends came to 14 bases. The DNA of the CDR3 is TGTGCCAGCAGTCCCCAAGGGTTGGGTGGCTACACCTTC. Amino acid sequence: CASSPQGLGGYTF.

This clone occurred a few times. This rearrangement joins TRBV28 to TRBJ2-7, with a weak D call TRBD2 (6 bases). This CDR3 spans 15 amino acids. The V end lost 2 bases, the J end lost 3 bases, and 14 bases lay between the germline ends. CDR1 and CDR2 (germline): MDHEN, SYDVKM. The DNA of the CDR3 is TGTGCCAGCAGTTTAAAGGCTAGCGCCCACTACGAGCAGTACTTC. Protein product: CASSLKASAHYEQYF.

CDR3 sequence (DNA): TGTGCCAGCAGCTTAACGACAGTTACCTATGGCTACACCTTC. It yields the protein CASSLTTVTYGYTF. This chain uses TRBV7-2 with TRBJ1-2; the D gene is possibly TRBD1 (5 bases). Looked up from germline, CDR1 is SGHTA and CDR2 is FQGNSA. Trimming shortened V by 2 bases and J by 4 bases, and 11 bases separated the two germline ends. This CDR3 contains 14 residues.

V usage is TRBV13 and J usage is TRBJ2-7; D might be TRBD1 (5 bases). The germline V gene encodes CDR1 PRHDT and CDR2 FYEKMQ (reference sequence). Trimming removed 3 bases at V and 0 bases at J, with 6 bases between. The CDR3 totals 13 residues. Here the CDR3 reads CASSFQGSYEQYF. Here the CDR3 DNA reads TGTGCCAGCAGCTTTCAGGGCTCCTACGAGCAGTACTTC.